These T cell receptor beta chains were read from a single sample in a study of shared clonotypes between healthy human individuals. This table comes from immunoSEQ multiplex PCR, and its TCRdb copy is limited to in-frame clones, with some not included. This sample has 450,000 to 650,000 clones; around 80% occur once, and the top ten carry more than 10%. Sequences were obtained from PBMCs. The receptors were sampled from a woman aged 35 to 49 in good health. Some clones in this sample may be carry-over from other donors' samples. CDR3s leave out the opening cysteine and the closing phenylalanine or tryptophan.

J: TRBJ2-1; V: TRBV11-2; CDR3: ASSFTGTGSYNEQF
J: TRBJ2-1; V: TRBV5-1; CDR3: ASSWTSGNNEQF
J: TRBJ2-1; V: TRBV27; CDR3: ASSPGTSGREQF
J: TRBJ1-4; V: TRBV7-2; CDR3: ASSLRDRGEKLF
J: TRBJ1-4; V: TRBV19; CDR3: ASRPEDGVNEKLF
J: TRBJ1-5; V: TRBV6-5; CDR3: ASRPGQGGNQPQH
J: TRBJ2-1; V: TRBV11-2; CDR3: ASSLGLASDEQF
J: TRBJ2-3; V: TRBV30; CDR3: AWRQGPSTDTQY
J: TRBJ1-6; V: TRBV27; CDR3: ASSSSWTVINSPLH
J: TRBJ2-2; V: TRBV10-3; CDR3: AISEWREGNTGELF
J: TRBJ2-2; V: TRBV25-1; CDR3: ASSDLTPANTGELF
J: TRBJ2-1; V: TRBV19; CDR3: ASSIYGFGQGNEQF
J: TRBJ2-2; V: TRBV7-2; CDR3: ASSPAGRALTGELF
J: TRBJ1-5; V: TRBV6-1; CDR3: ASSDMGQVFEPQH